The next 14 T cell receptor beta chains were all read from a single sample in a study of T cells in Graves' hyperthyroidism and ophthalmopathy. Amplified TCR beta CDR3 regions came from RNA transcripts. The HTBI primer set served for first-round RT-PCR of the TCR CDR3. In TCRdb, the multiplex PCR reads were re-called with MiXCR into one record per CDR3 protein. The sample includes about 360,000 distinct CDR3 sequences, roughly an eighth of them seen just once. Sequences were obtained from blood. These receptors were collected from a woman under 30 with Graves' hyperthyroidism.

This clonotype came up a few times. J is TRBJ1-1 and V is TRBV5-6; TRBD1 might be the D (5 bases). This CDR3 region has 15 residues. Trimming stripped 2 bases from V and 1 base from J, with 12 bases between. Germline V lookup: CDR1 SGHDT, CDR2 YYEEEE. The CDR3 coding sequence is TGTGCCAGCAGCTTTGTCAGGGAGGGGAACACTGAAGCTTTCTTT. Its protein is CASSFVREGNTEAFF.

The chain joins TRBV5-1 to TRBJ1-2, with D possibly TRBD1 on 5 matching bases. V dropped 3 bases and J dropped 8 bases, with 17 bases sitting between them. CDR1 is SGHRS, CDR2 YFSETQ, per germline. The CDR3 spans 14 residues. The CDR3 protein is CASSWGMDGTGYTF. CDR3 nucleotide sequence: TGCGCCAGCAGCTGGGGGATGGATGGTACGGGCTACACCTTC.

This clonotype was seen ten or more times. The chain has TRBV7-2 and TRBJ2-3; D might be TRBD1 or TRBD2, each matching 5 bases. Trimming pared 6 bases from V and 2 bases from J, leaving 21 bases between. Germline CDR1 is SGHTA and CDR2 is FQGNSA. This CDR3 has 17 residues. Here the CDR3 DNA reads TGTGCCAGCAGTGGACACTCACGGGATACAAACACAGATACGCAGTATTTT. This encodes CASSGHSRDTNTDTQYF.

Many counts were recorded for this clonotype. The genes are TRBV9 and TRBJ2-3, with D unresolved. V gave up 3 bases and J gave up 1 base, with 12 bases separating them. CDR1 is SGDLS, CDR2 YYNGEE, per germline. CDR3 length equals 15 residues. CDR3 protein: CASSAKWERTDTQYF. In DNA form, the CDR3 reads TGTGCCAGCAGCGCCAAGTGGGAACGCACAGATACGCAGTATTTT.

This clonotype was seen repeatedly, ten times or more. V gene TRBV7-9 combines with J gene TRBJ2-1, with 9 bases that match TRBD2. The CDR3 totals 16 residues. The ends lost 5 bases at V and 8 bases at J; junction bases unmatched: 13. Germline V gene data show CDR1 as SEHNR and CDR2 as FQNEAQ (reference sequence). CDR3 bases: TGTGCCAGCAGCACCCCCCCGGGACTAGCTTCCGATGAGCAGTTCTTC. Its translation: CASSTPPGLASDEQFF.

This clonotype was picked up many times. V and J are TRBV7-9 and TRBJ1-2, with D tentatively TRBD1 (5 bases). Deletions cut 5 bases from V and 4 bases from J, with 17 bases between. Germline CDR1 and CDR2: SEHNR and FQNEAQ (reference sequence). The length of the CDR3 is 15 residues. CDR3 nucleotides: TGTGCCAGCAGCAAAGTGGGGGTGTCCATCTATGGCTACACCTTC. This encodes CASSKVGVSIYGYTF. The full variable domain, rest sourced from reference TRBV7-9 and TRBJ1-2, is DTGVSQNPRHKITKRGQNVTFRCDPISEHNRLYWYRQTLGQGPEFLTYFQNEAQLEKSRLLSDRFSAERPKGSFSTLEIQRTEQGDSAMYLCASSKVGVSIYGYTFGSGTRLTVV.

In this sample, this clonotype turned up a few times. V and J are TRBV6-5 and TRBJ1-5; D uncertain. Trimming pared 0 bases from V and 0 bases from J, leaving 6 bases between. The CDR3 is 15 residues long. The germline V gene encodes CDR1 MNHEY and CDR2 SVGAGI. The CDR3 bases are TGTGCCAGCAGTTACTCGGGCCCTAGCAATCAGCCCCAGCATTTT. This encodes CASSYSGPSNQPQHF.

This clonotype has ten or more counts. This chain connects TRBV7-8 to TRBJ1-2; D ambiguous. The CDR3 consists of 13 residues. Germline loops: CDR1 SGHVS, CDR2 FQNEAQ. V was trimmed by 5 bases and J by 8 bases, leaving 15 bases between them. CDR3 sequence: CASSLKNTGGYTF. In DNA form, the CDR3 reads TGTGCCAGCAGCCTTAAGAACACGGGGGGCTACACCTTC.

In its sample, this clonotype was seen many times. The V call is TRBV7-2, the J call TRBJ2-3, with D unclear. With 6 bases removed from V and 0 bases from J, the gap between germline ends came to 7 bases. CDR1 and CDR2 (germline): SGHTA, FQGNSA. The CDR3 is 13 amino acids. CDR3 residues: CASSDTSTDTQYF. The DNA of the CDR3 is TGTGCCAGCAGTGACACCAGCACAGATACGCAGTATTTT.

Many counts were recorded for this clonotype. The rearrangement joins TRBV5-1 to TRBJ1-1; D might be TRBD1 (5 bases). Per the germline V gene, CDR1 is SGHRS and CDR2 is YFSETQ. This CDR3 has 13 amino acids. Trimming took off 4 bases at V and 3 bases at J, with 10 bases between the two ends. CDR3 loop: CASSLDTYTEAFF. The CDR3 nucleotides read TGCGCCAGCAGCCTGGACACCTACACTGAAGCTTTCTTT.

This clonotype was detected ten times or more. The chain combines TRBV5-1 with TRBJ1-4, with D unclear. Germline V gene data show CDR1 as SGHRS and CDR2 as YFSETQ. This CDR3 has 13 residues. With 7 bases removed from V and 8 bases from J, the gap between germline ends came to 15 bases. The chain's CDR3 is CASRPGRGEKLFF. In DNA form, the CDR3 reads TGCGCCAGCCGCCCCGGGCGTGGGGAAAAACTGTTTTTT.

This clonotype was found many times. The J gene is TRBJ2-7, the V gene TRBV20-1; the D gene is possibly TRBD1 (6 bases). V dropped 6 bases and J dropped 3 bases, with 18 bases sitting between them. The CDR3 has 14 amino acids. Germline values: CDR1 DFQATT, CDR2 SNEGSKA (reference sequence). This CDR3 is CSAETGQGRYEQYF. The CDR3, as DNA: TGCAGTGCCGAGACGGGGCAGGGGCGCTACGAGCAGTACTTC.

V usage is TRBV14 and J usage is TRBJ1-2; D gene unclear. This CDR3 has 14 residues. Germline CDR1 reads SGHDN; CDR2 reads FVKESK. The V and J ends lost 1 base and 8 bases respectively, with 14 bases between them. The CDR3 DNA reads TGTGCCAGCAGCCAAGCGAAGAAAGGGTTCGGCTACACCTTC. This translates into CASSQAKKGFGYTF.

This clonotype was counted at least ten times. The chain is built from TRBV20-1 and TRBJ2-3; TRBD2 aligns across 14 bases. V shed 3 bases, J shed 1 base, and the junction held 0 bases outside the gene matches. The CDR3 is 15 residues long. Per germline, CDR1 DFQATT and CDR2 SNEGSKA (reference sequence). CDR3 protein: CSARGLAGGTDTQYF. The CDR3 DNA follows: TGCAGTGCTAGGGGACTAGCGGGGGGCACAGATACGCAGTATTTT.